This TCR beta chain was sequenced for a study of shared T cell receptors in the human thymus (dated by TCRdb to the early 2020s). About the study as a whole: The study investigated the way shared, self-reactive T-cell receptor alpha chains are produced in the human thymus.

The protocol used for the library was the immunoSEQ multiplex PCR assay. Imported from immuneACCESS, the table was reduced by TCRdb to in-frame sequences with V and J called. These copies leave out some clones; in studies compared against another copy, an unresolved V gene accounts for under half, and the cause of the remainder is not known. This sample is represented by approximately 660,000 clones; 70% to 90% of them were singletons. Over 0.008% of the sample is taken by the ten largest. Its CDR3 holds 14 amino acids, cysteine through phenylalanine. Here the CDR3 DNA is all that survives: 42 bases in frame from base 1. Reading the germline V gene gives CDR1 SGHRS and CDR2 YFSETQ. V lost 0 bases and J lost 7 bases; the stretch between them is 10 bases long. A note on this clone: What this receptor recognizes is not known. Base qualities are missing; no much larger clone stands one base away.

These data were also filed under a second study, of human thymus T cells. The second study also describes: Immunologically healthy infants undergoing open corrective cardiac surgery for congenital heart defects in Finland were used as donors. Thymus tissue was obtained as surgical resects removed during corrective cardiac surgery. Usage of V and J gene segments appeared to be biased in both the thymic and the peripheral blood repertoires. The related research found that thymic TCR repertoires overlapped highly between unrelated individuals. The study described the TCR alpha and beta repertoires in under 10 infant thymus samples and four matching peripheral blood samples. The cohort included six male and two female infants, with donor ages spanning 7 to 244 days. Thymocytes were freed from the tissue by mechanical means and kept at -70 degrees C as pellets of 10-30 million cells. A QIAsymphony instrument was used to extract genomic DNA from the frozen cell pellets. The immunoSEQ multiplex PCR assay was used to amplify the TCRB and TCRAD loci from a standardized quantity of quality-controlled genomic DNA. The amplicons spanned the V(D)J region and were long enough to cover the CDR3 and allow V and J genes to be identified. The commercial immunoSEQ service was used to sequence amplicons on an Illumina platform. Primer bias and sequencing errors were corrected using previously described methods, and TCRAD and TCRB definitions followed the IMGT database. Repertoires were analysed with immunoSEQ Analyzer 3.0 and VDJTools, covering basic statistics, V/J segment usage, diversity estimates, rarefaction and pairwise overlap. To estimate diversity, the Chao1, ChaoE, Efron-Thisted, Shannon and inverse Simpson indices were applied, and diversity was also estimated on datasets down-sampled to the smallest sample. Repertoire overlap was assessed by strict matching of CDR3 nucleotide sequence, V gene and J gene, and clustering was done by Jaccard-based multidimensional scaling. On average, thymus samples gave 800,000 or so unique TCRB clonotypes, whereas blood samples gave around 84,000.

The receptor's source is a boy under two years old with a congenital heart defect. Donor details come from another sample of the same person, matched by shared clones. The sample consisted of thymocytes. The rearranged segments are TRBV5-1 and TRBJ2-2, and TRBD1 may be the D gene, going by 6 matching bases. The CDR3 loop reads CASSLAPGDGELFF. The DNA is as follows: TGCGCCAGCAGCTTGGCCCCAGGGGACGGGGAGCTGTTTTTT.